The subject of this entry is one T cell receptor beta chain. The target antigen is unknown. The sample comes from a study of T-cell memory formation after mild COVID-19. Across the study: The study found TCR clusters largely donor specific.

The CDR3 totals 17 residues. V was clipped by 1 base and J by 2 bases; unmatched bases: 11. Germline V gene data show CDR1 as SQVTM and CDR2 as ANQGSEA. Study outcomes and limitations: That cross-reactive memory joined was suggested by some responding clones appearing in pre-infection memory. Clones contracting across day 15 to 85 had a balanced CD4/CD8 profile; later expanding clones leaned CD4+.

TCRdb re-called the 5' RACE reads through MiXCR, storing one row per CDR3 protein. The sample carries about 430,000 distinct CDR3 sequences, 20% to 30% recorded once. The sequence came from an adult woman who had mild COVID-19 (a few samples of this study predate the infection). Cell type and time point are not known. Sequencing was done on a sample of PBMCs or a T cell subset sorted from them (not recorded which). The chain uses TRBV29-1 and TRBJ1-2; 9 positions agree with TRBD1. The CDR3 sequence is CSVEALERGQGNYGYTF. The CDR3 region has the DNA TGCAGCGTTGAAGCCCTGGAGAGGGGACAGGGCAACTATGGCTACACCTTC.